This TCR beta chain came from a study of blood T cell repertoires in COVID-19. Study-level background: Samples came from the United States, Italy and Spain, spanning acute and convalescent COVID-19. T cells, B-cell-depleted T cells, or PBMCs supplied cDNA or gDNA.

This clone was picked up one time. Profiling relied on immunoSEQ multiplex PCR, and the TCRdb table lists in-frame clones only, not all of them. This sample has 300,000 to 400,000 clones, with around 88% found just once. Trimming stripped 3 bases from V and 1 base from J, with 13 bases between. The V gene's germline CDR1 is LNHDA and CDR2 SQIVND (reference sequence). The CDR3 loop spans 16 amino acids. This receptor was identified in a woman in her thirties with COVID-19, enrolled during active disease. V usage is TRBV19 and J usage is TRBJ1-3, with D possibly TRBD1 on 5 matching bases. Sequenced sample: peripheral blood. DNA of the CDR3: TGTGCCAGTAGTATGGTAACCACAGGATCTGGAAACACCATATATTTT. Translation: CASSMVTTGSGNTIYF.